The 17 T cell receptor beta chains listed next were all sequenced from one sample in a study of patients and donors after allogeneic stem cell transplantation. TCRdb reprocessed the RT-PCR reads via MiXCR and lists one record per CDR3 protein. The sample has roughly 180,000 distinct CDR3 sequences; 40% to 45% are singletons. Sequencing input: blood, either unsorted or a sorted T cell fraction (not recorded which). The source of these receptors is a human donor who was either an allogeneic HSCT recipient or a stem cell or donor lymphocyte infusion donor (not recorded which). It is not recorded whose cells these are; they may come from a transplant donor.

The chain combines TRBV29-1 with TRBJ1-1, with D hard to call. V was trimmed by 0 bases and J by 7 bases, leaving 6 bases between them. Germline lookup yields CDR1 SQVTM and CDR2 ANQGSEA. The CDR3 runs 11 residues. CDR3 DNA sequence: TGCAGCGTTGAAGAATCCCTTGAAGCTTTCTTT. It yields the protein CSVEESLEAFF.

The V gene is TRBV19, the J gene TRBJ2-1, with a possible D match to TRBD2 (6 bases). Germline CDR1 LNHDA, CDR2 SQIVND (reference sequence). This CDR3 has 16 residues. The V gene lost 2 bases and the J gene lost 2 bases, with 13 bases spanning the gap. CDR3 sequence: CASSITERAPYNEQFF. CDR3 nucleotides: TGTGCCAGTAGTATAACCGAGCGGGCCCCCTACAATGAGCAGTTCTTC. Using reference TRBV19 and TRBJ2-1 for the parts outside the CDR3, the full variable domain is DGGITQSPKYLFRKEGQNVTLSCEQNLNHDAMYWYRQDPGQGLRLIYYSQIVNDFQKGDIAEGYSVSREKKESFPLTVTSAQKNPTAFYLCASSITERAPYNEQFFGPGTRLTVL.

This chain joins TRBV7-2 and TRBJ1-6; D is possibly TRBD1 (6 bases). V gave up 5 bases and J gave up 10 bases, with 24 bases separating them. Germline CDR1 reads SGHTA; CDR2 reads FQGNSA. This CDR3 comprises 17 residues. CDR3 bases: TGTGCCAGCAGCCTAGTTCGTACAGGGAATATAGCGTCACCCCTCCACTTT. Residues: CASSLVRTGNIASPLHF.

The rearrangement joins TRBV7-9 to TRBJ2-2, with D possibly being TRBD1 (6 bases). This CDR3 is built from 14 residues. Germline assignment: CDR1 SEHNR and CDR2 FQNEAQ (reference sequence). The V and J ends lost 5 bases and 1 base respectively, with 8 bases between them. CDR3 sequence: CASSTGMNTGELFF. The CDR3 nucleotides read TGTGCCAGCAGCACAGGGATGAACACCGGGGAGCTGTTTTTT.

The chain links TRBV6-5 to TRBJ2-1, with D hard to call. This CDR3 comprises 13 residues. Trimming stripped 2 bases from V and 7 bases from J, with 9 bases between. The germline V gene encodes CDR1 MNHEY and CDR2 SVGAGI. The CDR3 sequence is CASSYVGGNEQFF. CDR3 sequence (DNA): TGTGCCAGCAGTTACGTGGGTGGGAATGAGCAGTTCTTC.

The V and J genes are TRBV11-2 and TRBJ1-3; 7 nucleotides match TRBD1. V lost 7 bases and J lost 9; bases outside the gene matches: 3. The CDR3 runs 11 residues. Germline loops: CDR1 SGHAT, CDR2 FQNNGV. Here the CDR3 DNA reads TGTGCCAGCATCCACAGGGGCACCATATATTTT. It translates to CASIHRGTIYF.

This chain links TRBV27 with TRBJ2-2, with 10 bases fitting TRBD2. Germline CDR1 is MNHEY and CDR2 is SMNVEV (reference sequence). The CDR3 loop spans 15 amino acids. V was pared by 6 bases and J by 6 bases, with 7 bases of the junction left unmatched. The CDR3, as DNA: TGTGCCAGCAGCCCCGGGACTAGCGTCCCCGGGGAGCTGTTTTTT. The encoded protein is CASSPGTSVPGELFF.

With regard to this clonotype: A much larger clone lies one base from this, so it may be a read error. V gene TRBV9 combines with J gene TRBJ2-5, with D tentatively TRBD1 (6 bases). The CDR3 has 16 residues. Germline CDR1 SGDLS, CDR2 YYNGEE. V lost 0 bases and J lost 2, with 14 bases in between. As DNA, the CDR3 is TGTGCCAGCAGCGTAGGGGCACAGGGAGTTCAAGAGACCCAGTACTTC. This translates into CASSVGAQGVQETQYF.

This chain connects TRBV25-1 to TRBJ2-2, with TRBD2 matching 8 bases. V shed 2 bases and J 3 bases; nucleotides not matched to a gene: 2. Germline CDR1 is MGHDK and CDR2 is SYGVNS. The CDR3 is made up of 15 amino acids. The CDR3 loop reads CASSEELADTGELFF. For the CDR3, the DNA is TGTGCCAGCAGTGAAGAACTAGCGGACACCGGGGAGCTGTTTTTT.

This chain links TRBV15 with TRBJ2-7; 8 nucleotides line up with TRBD2. The V gene's germline CDR1 is LNHNV and CDR2 YYDKDF (reference sequence). The V gene end was trimmed by 5 bases and the J gene end by 1 base; junction bases not matched to a gene: 13. The CDR3 extends over 17 amino acids. The CDR3 protein is CATSPGGLTGPSYEQYF. The CDR3 DNA is TGTGCCACCAGCCCGGGAGGGCTAACGGGACCATCCTACGAGCAGTACTTC.

This clonotype was recorded a few times. The CDR3, as DNA: TGTGCCATCAGTGAGCGGGGGAGCTCTGACGAGCAGTACTTC. Its protein is CAISERGSSDEQYF. The chain employs TRBV10-3 and TRBJ2-7, with D perhaps TRBD2 (6 bases). Germline V gene sequence: CDR1 ENHRY, CDR2 SYGVKD. V gave up 2 bases and J gave up 5 bases, with 13 bases separating them. This CDR3 spans 14 amino acids.

This chain connects TRBV5-1 to TRBJ1-2; 8 nucleotides align to TRBD1. V trimming: 3 bases; J trimming: 4 bases; junction bases outside the gene matches: 14. In germline, CDR1 is SGHRS, CDR2 YFSETQ. CDR3 length: 17 amino acids. The CDR3: CASSWGDRRNNIYGYTF. DNA for the CDR3: TGCGCCAGCAGCTGGGGGGACAGGCGGAATAACATCTATGGCTACACCTTC. Complete variable domain (other parts from reference TRBV5-1 and TRBJ1-2): KAGVTQTPRYLIKTRGQQVTLSCSPISGHRSVSWYQQTPGQGLQFLFEYFSETQRNKGNFPGRFSGRQFSNSRSEMNVSTLELGDSALYLCASSWGDRRNNIYGYTFGSGTRLTVV.

The chain is built from TRBV5-5 and TRBJ1-4, with 7 bases matching TRBD1. The ends lost 1 base at V and 2 bases at J; junction bases unmatched: 14. The CDR3 is made up of 19 amino acids. Per the germline V gene, CDR1 is SGHKS and CDR2 is YYEKEE (reference sequence). CDR3 loop: CASSLYQEGLGQTNEKLFF. CDR3 nucleotides: TGTGCCAGCAGCTTGTATCAGGAGGGCTTGGGACAGACTAATGAAAAACTGTTTTTT.

This clonotype turned up a few times. This chain joins TRBV7-9 and TRBJ2-3; 10 positions match TRBD2. J lost 1 base, V lost 3 bases, and 13 bases had no gene match. CDR3 length equals 19 residues. CDR1 and CDR2 (germline): SEHNR, FQNEAQ (reference sequence). The DNA of the CDR3 is TGTGCCAGCAGCTTCCCGGGAGCGGGAGGGCCGGAAGGCACAGATACGCAGTATTTT. Its translation: CASSFPGAGGPEGTDTQYF.

This clonotype has just a few counts. V and J are TRBV30 and TRBJ2-7; D remains unclear. Germline CDR1 GTSNPN, CDR2 SVGIG (reference sequence). V was pared by 0 bases and J by 0 bases, with 12 bases between. The CDR3 has 15 amino acids. For the CDR3, the DNA is TGTGCCTGGAGTGTACCGGGCGGAAGCTCCTACGAGCAGTACTTC. Residues: CAWSVPGGSSYEQYF.

Many counts were recorded for this clonotype. The chain has TRBV4-1 and TRBJ2-7; TRBD1 agrees at 8 bases. Trimming cost V 2 bases and J 5 bases; bases outside gene matches: 8. The CDR3 consists of 15 residues. The germline gives CDR1 MGHRA, CDR2 YSYEKL. CDR3 bases: TGCGCCAGCAGCCAACTGAGGACAGGGAGAGACGAGCAGTACTTC. The encoded protein is CASSQLRTGRDEQYF.

The V gene is TRBV20-1, the J gene TRBJ2-7; D not resolved. The CDR3 is 15 amino acids. Trimming removed 6 bases from V and 0 bases from J, with 18 bases in between. Looked up from germline, CDR1 is DFQATT and CDR2 is SNEGSKA (reference sequence). CDR3 coding DNA: TGCAGTGCCCCCTCAGGTAATCCGGGCTCCTACGAGCAGTACTTC. Translated, it gives CSAPSGNPGSYEQYF.